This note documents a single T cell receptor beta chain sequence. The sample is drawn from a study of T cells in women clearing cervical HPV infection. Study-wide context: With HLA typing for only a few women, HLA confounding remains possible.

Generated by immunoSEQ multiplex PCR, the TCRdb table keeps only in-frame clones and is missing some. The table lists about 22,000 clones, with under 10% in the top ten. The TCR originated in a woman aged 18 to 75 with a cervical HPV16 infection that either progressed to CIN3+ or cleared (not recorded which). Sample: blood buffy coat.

The sequenced CDR3 bases are TGTGCCAGCAGTGTTGGCGGGGGGCCCCAAGAGACC. Translated, it gives CASSVGGGPQET. The full-length CDR3 reads as CASSVGGGPQETQYF. The rearrangement uses TRBV2 and TRBJ2-5; 8 nucleotides match TRBD2. The CDR3 end is not reached by the read, which stops 3 residues before it; the germline J gene fills it in. With V trimmed by 4 bases and J by 1 base, 5 bases remained unmatched. The germline gives CDR1 SNHLY, CDR2 FYNNEI. The CDR3 contains 15 residues.